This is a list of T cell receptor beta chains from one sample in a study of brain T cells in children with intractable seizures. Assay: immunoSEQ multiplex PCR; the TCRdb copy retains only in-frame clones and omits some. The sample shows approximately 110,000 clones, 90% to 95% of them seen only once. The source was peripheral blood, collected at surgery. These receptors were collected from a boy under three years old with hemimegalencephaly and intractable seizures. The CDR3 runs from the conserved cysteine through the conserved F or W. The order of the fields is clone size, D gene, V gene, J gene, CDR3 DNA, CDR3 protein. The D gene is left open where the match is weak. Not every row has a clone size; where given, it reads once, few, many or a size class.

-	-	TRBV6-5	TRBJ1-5	TGTGCCAGCGGGGGGAGCAATCAGCCCCAGCATTTT	CASGGSNQPQHF
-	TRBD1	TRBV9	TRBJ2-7	TGTGCCAGCAGCCCAAGTTCTCAGGGGGAATTCCGACGCGAGCAGTACTTC	CASSPSSQGEFRREQYF
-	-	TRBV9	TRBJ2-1	TGTGCCAGCAGCGCCTGGGGTTGGGATGAGCAGTTCTTC	CASSAWGWDEQFF
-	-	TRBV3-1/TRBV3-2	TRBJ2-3	TGTGCCAGCAGCCAAGGGGCAGGATATTTGGATACGCAGTATTTT	CASSQGAGYLDTQYF
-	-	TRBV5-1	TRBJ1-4	TGCGCCAGCAGCTTGGCGGCGGCTTCTAATGAAAAACTGTTTTTT	CASSLAAASNEKLFF
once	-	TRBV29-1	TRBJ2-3	TGCAGCGTTGATGTCCCGGTGGGGCAGTATTTT	CSVDVPVGQYF
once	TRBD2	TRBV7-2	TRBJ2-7	TGTGCCAGCAGCTTAAGGCGTAGCGGGAAGTACGAGCAGTACTTC	CASSLRRSGKYEQYF
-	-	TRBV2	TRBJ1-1	TGTGCCAGCGTTGCGGGAGAGGGGAACACTGAAGCTTTCTTT	CASVAGEGNTEAFF
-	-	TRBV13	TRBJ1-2	TGTGCCAGCAGCTTGGGCCGCAGCTATGGCTACACCTTC	CASSLGRSYGYTF
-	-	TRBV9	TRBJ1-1	TGTGCCAGCAGCGTAGCTGGGGCCGGCACTGAAGCTTTCTTT	CASSVAGAGTEAFF
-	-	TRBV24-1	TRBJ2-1	TGTGCCACCAGTGATGTCGCAGGGTACAATGAGCAGTTCTTC	CATSDVAGYNEQFF
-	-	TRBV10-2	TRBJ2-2	TGCGCCACCCACGTATACACCGGGGAGCTGTTTTTT	CATHVYTGELFF
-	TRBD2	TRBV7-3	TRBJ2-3	TGTGCCAGCAGCTTATGGTTAGCGGGAGGACGGGATACGCAGTATTTT	CASSLWLAGGRDTQYF
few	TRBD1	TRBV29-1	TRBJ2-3	TGCAGCGTTTGGACAGGGGGCACAGATACGCAGTATTTT	CSVWTGGTDTQYF
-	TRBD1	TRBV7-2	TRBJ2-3	TGTGCCAGCAGCTTCCCCATAGACAGGGTGACAGATACGCAGTATTTT	CASSFPIDRVTDTQYF
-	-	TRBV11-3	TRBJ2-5	TGTGCCAGCAGGAAGGAGCTACAAGAGACCCAGTACTTC	CASRKELQETQYF
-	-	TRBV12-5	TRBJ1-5	TGTGCTAGTGGTTTGGTATCCGATCAGCCCCAGCATTTT	CASGLVSDQPQHF
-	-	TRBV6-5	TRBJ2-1	TGTGCCAGCAGTTTAAAGCGGAGCTCCTACAATGAGCAGTTCTTC	CASSLKRSSYNEQFF
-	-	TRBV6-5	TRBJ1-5	TGTGCCAGCAGTTACTCGAGGTCTCAGCCCCAGCATTTT	CASSYSRSQPQHF
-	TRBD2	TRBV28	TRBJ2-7	TGTGCCAGCAGTCCGCCGGGGGGAAGGGCCTACGAGCAGTACTTC	CASSPPGGRAYEQYF
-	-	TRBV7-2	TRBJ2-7	TGTGCCAGCAGCTTAACTAGCTACGAGCAGTACTTC	CASSLTSYEQYF
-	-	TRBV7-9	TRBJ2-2	TGTGCCAGCAGCACCCCGGGTAACACCGGGGAGCTGTTTTTT	CASSTPGNTGELFF
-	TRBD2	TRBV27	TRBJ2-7	TGTGCCAGCAGGACTAGCGGTTACGAGCAGTACTTC	CASRTSGYEQYF
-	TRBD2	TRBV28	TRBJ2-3	TGTGCCAGCAGTTTGCCCGGACTAGCGGGAGGCTTCACAGATACGCAGTATTTT	CASSLPGLAGGFTDTQYF
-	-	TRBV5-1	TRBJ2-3	TGCGCCAGCACCAAAGACGGGGGCCGGCCAGATACGCAGTATTTT	CASTKDGGRPDTQYF
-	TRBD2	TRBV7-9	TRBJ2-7	TGTGCCAGCAGCCTTCTAGCGGGGACTGCCTACGAGCAGTACTTC	CASSLLAGTAYEQYF
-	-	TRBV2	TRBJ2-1	TGTGCCAGCAGTGAAAGAGGGAGAGCTCCCCAGTTCTTC	CASSERGRAPQFF
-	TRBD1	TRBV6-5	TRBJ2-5	TGTGCCAGCAGGCCCGGGACAGGGGAGACCCAGTACTTC	CASRPGTGETQYF
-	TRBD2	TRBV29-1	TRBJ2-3	TGCAGCGTCACTAAAGGACTAGCGAGAGGAGATACGCAGTATTTT	CSVTKGLARGDTQYF
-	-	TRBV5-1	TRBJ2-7	TGCGCCAGCAGCTCGGGACCCTCCTACGAGCAGTACTTC	CASSSGPSYEQYF
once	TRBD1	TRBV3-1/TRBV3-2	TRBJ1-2	TGTGCCAGCAGCTCCCGACAGGGGGCAAGTGGCTACACCTTC	CASSSRQGASGYTF
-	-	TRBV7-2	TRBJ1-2	TGTGCCAGCAGCCGAGTTGGGTTAGGAGGCTACACCTTC	CASSRVGLGGYTF
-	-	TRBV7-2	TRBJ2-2	TGTGCCAGCAGCGGGCAGGGATTTACCGGGGAGCTGTTTTTT	CASSGQGFTGELFF
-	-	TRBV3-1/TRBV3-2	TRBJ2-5	TGTGCCAGCAGCCAACTCCCCGGGACCAAAATCGGGGAGACCCAGTACTTC	CASSQLPGTKIGETQYF
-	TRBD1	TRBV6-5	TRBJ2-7	TGTGCCAGCAGTTCTCTTTCCGGGACAGGCATCTACGAGCAGTACTTC	CASSSLSGTGIYEQYF
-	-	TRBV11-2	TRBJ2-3	TGTGCCAGCAGCCCCGGCCGCGGGTCCAGTACGCAGTATTTT	CASSPGRGSSTQYF
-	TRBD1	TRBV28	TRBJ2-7	TGTGCCAGCAGGGGACAGGGGGCATACGAGCAGTACTTC	CASRGQGAYEQYF
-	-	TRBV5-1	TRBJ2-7	TGCGCCAGCAGCGCCGGGGGCTACGAGCAGTACTTC	CASSAGGYEQYF
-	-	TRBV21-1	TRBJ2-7	TGTGCCAGCGGCTTCATATTATTAGCGCCCAGCTCCTACGAGCAGTACTTC	CASGFILLAPSSYEQYF
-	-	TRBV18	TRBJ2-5	TGTGCCAGCTCCCTCTACCGGGAGGAGACCCAGTACTTC	CASSLYREETQYF
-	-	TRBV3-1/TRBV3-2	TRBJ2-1	TGTGCCAGCAGCCAAGTACCCAATGAGCAGTTCTTC	CASSQVPNEQFF
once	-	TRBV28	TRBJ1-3	TGTGCCAGCAGTTCCCGGTGGGGAAACACCATATATTTT	CASSSRWGNTIYF
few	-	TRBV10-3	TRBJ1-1	TGTGCCATCAGGGTCACAGGGATGAACACTGAAGCTTTCTTT	CAIRVTGMNTEAFF
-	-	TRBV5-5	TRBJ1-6	TGTGCCAGCTCTGGGAATTCACCCCTCCACTTT	CASSGNSPLHF
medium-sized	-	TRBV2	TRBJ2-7	TGTGCCAGCAGTGAGGAGGGCTTGGGGGTTTCGGAGCAGTACTTC	CASSEEGLGVSEQYF
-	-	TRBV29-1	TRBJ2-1	TGCAGCGTAGGGGGGAGGCCGCGGCAAAGCTCCTACAATGAGCAGTTCTTC	CSVGGRPRQSSYNEQFF
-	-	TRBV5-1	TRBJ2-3	TGCGCCAGCAGCCGGGGAGATACGCAGTATTTT	CASSRGDTQYF
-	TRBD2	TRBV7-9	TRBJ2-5	TGTGCCAGCAGCAAAGGGTTTAGGATACTAGCGAGGTTTCAAGAGACCCAGTACTTC	CASSKGFRILARFQETQYF
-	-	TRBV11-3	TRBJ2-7	TGTGCCAGCAGCTCCAGGTTGAAGGCCTACGAGCAGTACTTC	CASSSRLKAYEQYF
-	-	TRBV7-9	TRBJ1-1	TGTGCCAGCAGCTTAGCGGGGAACACTGAAGCTTTCTTT	CASSLAGNTEAFF
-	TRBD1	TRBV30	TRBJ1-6	TGTGCCTGGAGTCCAGGGGGCGATTCACCCCTCCACTTT	CAWSPGGDSPLHF
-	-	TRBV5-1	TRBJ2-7	TGCGCCAGCAGCTTGGGCGGAGCGGACTACGAGCAGTACTTC	CASSLGGADYEQYF
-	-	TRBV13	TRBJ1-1	TGTGCCAGCAGCTTAACCGGGGAGGGTAGGACTGAAGCTTTCTTT	CASSLTGEGRTEAFF
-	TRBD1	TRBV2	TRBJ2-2	TGTGCCAGCAGTGAAGTGTCCTTACAGGGGGCTAACACCGGGGAGCTGTTTTTT	CASSEVSLQGANTGELFF